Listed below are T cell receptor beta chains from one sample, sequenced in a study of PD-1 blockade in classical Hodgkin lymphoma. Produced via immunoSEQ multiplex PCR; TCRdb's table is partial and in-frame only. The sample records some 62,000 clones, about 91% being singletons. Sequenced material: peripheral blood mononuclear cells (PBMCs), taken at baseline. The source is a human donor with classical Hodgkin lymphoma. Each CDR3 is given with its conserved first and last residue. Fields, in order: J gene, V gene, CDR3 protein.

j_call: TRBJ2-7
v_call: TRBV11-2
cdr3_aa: CASSLVGEGYEQYF

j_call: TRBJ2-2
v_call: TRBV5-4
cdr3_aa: CASSLDVGNTGELFF

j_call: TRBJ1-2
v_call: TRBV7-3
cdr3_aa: CASSLAPRDNYGYTF

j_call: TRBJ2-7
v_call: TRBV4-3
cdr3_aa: CASSQDPSAPYEQYF

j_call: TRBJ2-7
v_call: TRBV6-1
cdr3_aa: CASRDRVPHEQYF

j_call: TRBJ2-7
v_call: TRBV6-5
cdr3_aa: CASSYRVSYEQYF

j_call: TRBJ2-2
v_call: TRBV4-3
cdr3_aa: CASQGGEWTGELFF

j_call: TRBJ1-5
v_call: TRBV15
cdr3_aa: CATSRDATAYSNQPQHF

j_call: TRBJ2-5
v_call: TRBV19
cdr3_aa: CASSNRGVPETQYF

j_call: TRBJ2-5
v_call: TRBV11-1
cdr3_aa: CASSPKWGPETQYF

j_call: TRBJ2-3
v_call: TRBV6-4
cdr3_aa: CASSGGGAGADTQYF

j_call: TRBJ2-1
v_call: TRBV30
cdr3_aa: CAWKGDRGLINEQFF

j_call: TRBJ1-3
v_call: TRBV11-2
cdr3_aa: CASSSAQENTIYF

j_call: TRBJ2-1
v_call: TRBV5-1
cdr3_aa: CASHGSSSYNEQFF

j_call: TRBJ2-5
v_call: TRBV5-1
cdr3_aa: CASSLGTGGTETQYF

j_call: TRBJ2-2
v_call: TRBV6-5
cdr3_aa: CASSYSGTGELFF

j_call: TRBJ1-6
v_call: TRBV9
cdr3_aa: CASSVGQGNASPLHF

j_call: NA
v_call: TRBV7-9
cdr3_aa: CASSLGGTGALSYEQYF

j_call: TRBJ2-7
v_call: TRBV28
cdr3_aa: CASRWTGPTYEQYF

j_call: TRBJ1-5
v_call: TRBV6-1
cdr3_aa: CASSEAWGGGNQPQHF

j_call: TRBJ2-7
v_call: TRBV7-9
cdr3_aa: CASSLAGQGGEQYF

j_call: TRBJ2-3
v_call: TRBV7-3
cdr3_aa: CASQLAVGTDTQYF

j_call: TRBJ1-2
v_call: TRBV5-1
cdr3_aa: CASSFLGGGGYTF

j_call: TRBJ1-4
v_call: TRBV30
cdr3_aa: CAWSVKREKLFF

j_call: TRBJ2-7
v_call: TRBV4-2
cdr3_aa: CASSQDGLAGSREQYF

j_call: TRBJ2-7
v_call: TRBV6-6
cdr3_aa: CASSYAVGASYEQYF

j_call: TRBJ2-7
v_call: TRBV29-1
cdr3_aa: CSVVGWLAVPYEQYF

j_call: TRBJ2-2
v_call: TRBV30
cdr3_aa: CAWSTVTGELFF

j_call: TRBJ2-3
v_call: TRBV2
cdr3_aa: CASSEAGTGTDTQYF

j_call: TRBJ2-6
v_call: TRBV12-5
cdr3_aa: CASGFGQSSGANVLTF

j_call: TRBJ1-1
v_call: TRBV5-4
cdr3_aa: CASSFTGVIGTEAFF

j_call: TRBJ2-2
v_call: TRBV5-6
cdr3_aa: CASSWGPPGELFF

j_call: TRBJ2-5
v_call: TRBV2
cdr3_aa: CAGPQRHQETQYF

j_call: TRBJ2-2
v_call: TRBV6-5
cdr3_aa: CASTSNTGELFF

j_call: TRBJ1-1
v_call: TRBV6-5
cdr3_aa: CASSFTGTANTEAFF

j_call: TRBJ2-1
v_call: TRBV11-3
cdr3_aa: CASSLVFGYNEQFF

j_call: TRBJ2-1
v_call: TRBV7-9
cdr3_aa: CASSLGDRGYINEQFF

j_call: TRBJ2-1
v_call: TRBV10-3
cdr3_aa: CATEFRGTVYNEQFF

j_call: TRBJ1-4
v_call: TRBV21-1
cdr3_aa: CASPRQGSEKLFF

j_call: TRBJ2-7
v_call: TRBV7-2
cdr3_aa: CASSLTVPGLAANYEQYF

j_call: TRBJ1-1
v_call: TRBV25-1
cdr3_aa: CASSERDRVLLFNTEAFF

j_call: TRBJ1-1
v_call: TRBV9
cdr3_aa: CASSGDAEAFF

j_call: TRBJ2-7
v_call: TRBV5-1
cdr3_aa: CASSSGGPPNEQYF

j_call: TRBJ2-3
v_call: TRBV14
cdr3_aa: CASSQQPWTSGVHTQYF

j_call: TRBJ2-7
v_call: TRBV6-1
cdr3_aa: CASSGRYYEQYF

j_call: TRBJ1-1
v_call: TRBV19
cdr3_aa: CASSIWTAEAFF

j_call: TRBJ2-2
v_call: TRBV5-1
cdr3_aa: CASSRDRGNTGELFF

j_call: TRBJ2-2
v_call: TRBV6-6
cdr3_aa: CASSYGGTGELFF

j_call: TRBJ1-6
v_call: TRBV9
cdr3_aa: CASSVGSVYSPLHF

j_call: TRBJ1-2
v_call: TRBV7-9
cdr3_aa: CASSSGPYGYTF

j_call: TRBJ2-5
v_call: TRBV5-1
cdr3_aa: CATTRVRGAVGTQYF

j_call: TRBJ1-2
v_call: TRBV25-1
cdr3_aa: CASSVEGWNYGYTF

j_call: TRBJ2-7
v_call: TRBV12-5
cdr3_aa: CASGSGQGHYEQYF